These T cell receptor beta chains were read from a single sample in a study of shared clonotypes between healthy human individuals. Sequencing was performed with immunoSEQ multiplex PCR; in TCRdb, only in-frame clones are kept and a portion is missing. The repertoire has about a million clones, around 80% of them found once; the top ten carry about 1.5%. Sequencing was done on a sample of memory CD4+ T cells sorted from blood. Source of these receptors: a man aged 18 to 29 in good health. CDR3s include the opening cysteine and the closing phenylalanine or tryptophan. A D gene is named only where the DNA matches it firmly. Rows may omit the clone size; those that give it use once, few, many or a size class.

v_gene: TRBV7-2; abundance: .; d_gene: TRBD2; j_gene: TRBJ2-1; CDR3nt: TGTGCCAGCAGCGTGGGACTAGAGCACCAGGGGCAGTTCTTC; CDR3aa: CASSVGLEHQGQFF
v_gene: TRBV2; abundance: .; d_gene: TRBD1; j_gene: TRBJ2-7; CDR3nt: TGTGCCAGCGCTGACAGGGGGAACTACGAGCAGTACTTC; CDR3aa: CASADRGNYEQYF
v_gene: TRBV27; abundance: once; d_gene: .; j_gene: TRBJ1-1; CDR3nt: TGTGCCAGCAGCCAAGGGGTGGTGAACACTGAAGCTTTCTTT; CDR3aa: CASSQGVVNTEAFF
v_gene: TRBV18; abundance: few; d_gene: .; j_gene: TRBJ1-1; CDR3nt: TGTGCCAGCTCACCTGTAATGAACACTGAAGCTTTCTTT; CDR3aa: CASSPVMNTEAFF
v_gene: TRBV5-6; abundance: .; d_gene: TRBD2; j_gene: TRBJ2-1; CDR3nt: TGTGCCAGCAGCCCCCCTGGGCGGGGGGGCAATGAGCAGTTCTTC; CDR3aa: CASSPPGRGGNEQFF
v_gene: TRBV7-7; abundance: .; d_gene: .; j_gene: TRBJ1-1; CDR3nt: TGTGCTAGCAGCTTATTTACGGACACTGAAGCTTTCTTT; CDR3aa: CASSLFTDTEAFF
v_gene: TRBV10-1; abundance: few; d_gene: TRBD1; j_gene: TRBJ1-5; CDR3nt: TGCGCCAGCAGTGCCGGACAGGGTTTGAATCAGCCCCAGCATTTT; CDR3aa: CASSAGQGLNQPQHF
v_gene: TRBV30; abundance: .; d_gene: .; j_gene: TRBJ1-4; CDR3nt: TGTGCCTGGAGGGCTGGGGATGAAAAACTGTTTTTT; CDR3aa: CAWRAGDEKLFF
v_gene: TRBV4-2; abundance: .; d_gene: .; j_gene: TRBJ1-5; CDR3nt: TGTGCCAGCAGCTCCGGGGGCCTCAACCGGGGGCAGCCCCAGCATTTT; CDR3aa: CASSSGGLNRGQPQHF
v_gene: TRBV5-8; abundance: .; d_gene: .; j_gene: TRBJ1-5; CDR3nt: TGTGCCAGCAGCGTTACAGGGATTTTTAGTCAGCCCCAGCATTTT; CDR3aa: CASSVTGIFSQPQHF
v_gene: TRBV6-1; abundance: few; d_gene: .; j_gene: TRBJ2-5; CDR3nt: TGTGCCAGCAGTGGCCGGGGGTCCGGCGGAGAGACCCAGTACTTC; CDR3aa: CASSGRGSGGETQYF
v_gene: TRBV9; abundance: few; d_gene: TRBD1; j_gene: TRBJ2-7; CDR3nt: TGTGCCAGCAGCGCGACAGGGTTTTCTGACGAGCAGTACTTC; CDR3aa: CASSATGFSDEQYF
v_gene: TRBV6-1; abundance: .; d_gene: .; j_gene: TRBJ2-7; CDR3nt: TGTGCCAGCAGTGAGGGGAACGAGAGGAGGTACTTC; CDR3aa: CASSEGNERRYF
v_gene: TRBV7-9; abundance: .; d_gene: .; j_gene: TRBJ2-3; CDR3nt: TGTGCCAGCAGCCCACAGGGGAGGTTCACAGATACGCAGTATTTT; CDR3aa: CASSPQGRFTDTQYF
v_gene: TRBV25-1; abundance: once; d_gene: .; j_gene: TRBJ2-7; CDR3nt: TGTGCCAGCAGTGGACTAAGGTACGAGCAGTACTTC; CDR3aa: CASSGLRYEQYF
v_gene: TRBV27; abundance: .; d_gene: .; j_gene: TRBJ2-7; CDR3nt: TGTGCCAGCAGTCGGAGGGAGAACTACGAGCAGTACTTC; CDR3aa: CASSRRENYEQYF
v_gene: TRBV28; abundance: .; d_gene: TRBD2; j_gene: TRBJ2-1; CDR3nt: TGTGCCAGCAGATGGGGGACTAGCGGGGAGGAGCAGTTCTTC; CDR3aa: CASRWGTSGEEQFF
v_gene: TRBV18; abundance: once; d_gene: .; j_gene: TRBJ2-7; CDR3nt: TGTGCCAGCTCACCACCCCGGGACGGAATACGCGAGCAGTACTTC; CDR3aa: CASSPPRDGIREQYF
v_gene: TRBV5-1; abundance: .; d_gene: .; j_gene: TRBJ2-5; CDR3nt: TGCGCCAGCAGCTTGGCCAGGATGGGAGAGACCCAGTACTTC; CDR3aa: CASSLARMGETQYF
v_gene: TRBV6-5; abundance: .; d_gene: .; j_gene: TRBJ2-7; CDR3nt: TGTGCCAGCAGTTGGGGCGACGAGCAGTACTTC; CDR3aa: CASSWGDEQYF
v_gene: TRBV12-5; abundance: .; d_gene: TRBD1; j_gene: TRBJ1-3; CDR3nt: TGTGCTAGTGGGACTCGACAGGGGAAATCTGGAAACACCATATATTTT; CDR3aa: CASGTRQGKSGNTIYF
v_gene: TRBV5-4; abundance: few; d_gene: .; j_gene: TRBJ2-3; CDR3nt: TGTGCCAGCAGCTTCCCAGGGGGGGCAGATACGCAGTATTTT; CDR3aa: CASSFPGGADTQYF
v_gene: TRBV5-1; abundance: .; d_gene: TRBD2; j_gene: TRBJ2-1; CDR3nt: TGCGCCAGCAGCCGTGACGGGAGGGCCTGGAATGAGCAGTTCTTC; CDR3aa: CASSRDGRAWNEQFF
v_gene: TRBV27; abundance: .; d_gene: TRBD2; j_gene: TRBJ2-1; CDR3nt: TGTGCCAGCAGACCATGGACTAGCGGGGGTTACTCCTACAATGAGCAGTTCTTC; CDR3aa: CASRPWTSGGYSYNEQFF
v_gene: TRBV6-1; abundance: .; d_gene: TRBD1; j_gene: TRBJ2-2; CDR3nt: TGTGCCAGCAGCCAGACAGGGGTAACCGGGGAGCTGTTTTTT; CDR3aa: CASSQTGVTGELFF
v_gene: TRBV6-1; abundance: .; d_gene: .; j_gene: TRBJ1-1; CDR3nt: TGTGCCAGCGATCAATTCGGAGGCACTGAAGCTTTCTTT; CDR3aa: CASDQFGGTEAFF
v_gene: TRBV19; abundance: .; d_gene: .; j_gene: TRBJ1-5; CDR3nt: TGTGCCAGTAGGAGGGAGGGAGATCAGCCCCAGCATTTT; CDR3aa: CASRREGDQPQHF
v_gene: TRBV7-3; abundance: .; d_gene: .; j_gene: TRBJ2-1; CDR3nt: TGTGCCAGCAGCTTCTTAGCCCGGTCCTACAATGAGCAGTTCTTC; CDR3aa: CASSFLARSYNEQFF
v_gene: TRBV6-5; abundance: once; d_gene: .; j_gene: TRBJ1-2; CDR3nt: TGTGCCAGCCAGGGCGATAACTATGGCTACACCTTC; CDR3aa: CASQGDNYGYTF
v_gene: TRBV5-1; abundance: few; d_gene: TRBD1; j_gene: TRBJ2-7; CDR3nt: TGCGCCAGCAGCTTGTCGGACAGGGGGAGGTACGAGCAGTACTTC; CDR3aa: CASSLSDRGRYEQYF
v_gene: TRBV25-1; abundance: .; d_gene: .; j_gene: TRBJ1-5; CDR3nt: TGTGCCAGCAGTGCCCTGGGAAGCAATCAGCCCCAGCATTTT; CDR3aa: CASSALGSNQPQHF